The entry below gives a single T cell receptor beta chain sequence along with its context. The CDR3 has 15 amino acids. V was clipped by 7 bases and J by 3 bases; unmatched bases: 9. From germline, CDR1 is GTSNPN and CDR2 SVGIG (reference sequence). TCRdb keeps only in-frame clones here, not all; method: immunoSEQ multiplex PCR. The sample lists some 27,000 clones, approximately 77% occurring once. This sample is part of a study of radiotherapy plus CTLA-4 blockade in lung cancer. The sequences come from peripheral blood, collected from a patient treated with radiotherapy plus ipilimumab. This receptor was identified in a human donor with non-small cell lung cancer that progressed on radiotherapy plus ipilimumab. This chain connects TRBV30 to TRBJ1-6, with 7 nucleotides matching TRBD1. DNA for the CDR3: TGTGCCTCAAAGGGGACAGCGATCTATAATTCACCCCTCCACTTT. Translated: CASKGTAIYNSPLHF.